Below, 22 T cell receptor beta chains from the same sample are listed, as sequenced in a study of cytomegalovirus exposure and HLA in healthy donors. PCR used 60 Vbeta primers and 13 Jbeta primers. Only in-frame clones appear in the TCRdb table, and some are missing; sequencing was by immunoSEQ multiplex PCR. The sample includes approximately 170,000 clones, 60% to 80% of them seen just once. Material for sequencing was PBMCs. These receptors were obtained from a woman aged 18 to 35 in good health and CMV-seronegative.

Here the CDR3 reads CASSVQKGGQGLRMNTEAFF. For the CDR3, the DNA is TGTGCCAGCAGCGTCCAGAAAGGGGGACAGGGATTACGGATGAACACTGAAGCTTTCTTT. V usage is TRBV9 and J usage is TRBJ1-1; 9 nucleotides agree with TRBD1. Per the germline V gene, CDR1 is SGDLS and CDR2 is YYNGEE. CDR3 size: 20 residues. The ends lost 2 bases at V and 0 bases at J; junction bases unmatched: 17.

V is TRBV27 and J is TRBJ2-1; D ambiguous. The germline gives CDR1 MNHEY, CDR2 SMNVEV (reference sequence). Trimming took off 2 bases at V and 8 bases at J, with 4 bases between the two ends. This CDR3 contains 11 residues. The CDR3 spells CASSLSDEQFF. The DNA for the CDR3 is TGTGCCAGCAGTTTAAGCGATGAGCAGTTCTTC.

This chain uses TRBV4-3 with TRBJ1-6; D is perhaps TRBD1 (5 bases). The CDR3 loop spans 16 amino acids. V was clipped by 3 bases and J by 11 bases, with 20 bases between them. Germline CDR1 reads LGHNA; CDR2 reads YSLEER. CDR3 sequence reads: CASSQASGGGWTPLHF. In nucleotides, the CDR3 is TGCGCCAGCAGCCAGGCGTCGGGGGGGGGATGGACACCCCTCCACTTT.

Only one count was recorded for this clone. The genes are TRBV19 and TRBJ1-6, with 8 nucleotides matching TRBD1. V lost 6 bases and J lost 8; bases outside the gene matches: 3. CDR1 and CDR2 (germline): LNHDA, SQIVND (reference sequence). The CDR3 length is 13 residues. The CDR3 DNA reads TGTGCCAGTAGGACAGGGGAGTATTCACCCCTCCACTTT. Its protein is CASRTGEYSPLHF.

The J gene is TRBJ1-1, the V gene TRBV29-1; 9 nucleotides agree with TRBD1. The CDR3 contains 13 residues. Per germline, CDR1 SQVTM and CDR2 ANQGSEA. Trimming removed 6 bases from V and 6 bases from J; junction bases left unmatched: 8. CDR3 residues: CSVDRGSGSEAFF. CDR3 sequence (DNA): TGCAGCGTGGACAGGGGCTCGGGGTCTGAAGCTTTCTTT.

V gene TRBV9 combines with J gene TRBJ2-7, with 9 positions matching TRBD2. Germline values: CDR1 SGDLS, CDR2 YYNGEE. The junction had 2 bases not matched to a gene; V was cut back by 0 bases and J by 7 bases. The length of the CDR3 is 13 residues. The CDR3 DNA follows: TGTGCCAGCAGCGTAGGGCTAGCGGGGGAGCAGTACTTC. Translation: CASSVGLAGEQYF. The full variable domain, its missing parts supplied by reference TRBV9 and TRBJ2-7, is DSGVTQTPKHLITATGQRVTLRCSPRSGDLSVYWYQQSLDQGLQFLIQYYNGEERAKGNILERFSAQQFPDLHSELNLSSLELGDSALYFCASSVGLAGEQYFGPGTRLTVT.

The V and J genes are TRBV28 and TRBJ1-5; 7 bases agree with TRBD1. V lost 1 base, J lost 2 bases, and 8 bases stayed unmatched. This CDR3 is 17 amino acids long. Germline V gene data show CDR1 as MDHEN and CDR2 as SYDVKM. The CDR3 DNA sequence: TGTGCCAGCAGTTTATTTTGGCTGACAGGGCGCAATCAGCCCCAGCATTTT. Its translation: CASSLFWLTGRNQPQHF.

This clone was observed a few times. The rearrangement joins TRBV6-1 to TRBJ1-2, with 8 bases aligning to TRBD1. There are 14 residues in the CDR3. In germline, CDR1 is MNHNS, CDR2 SASEGT. The trim removed 5 bases at V and 3 bases at J, leaving 5 bases unmatched. The CDR3 here is CASSPQGQDYGYTF. The CDR3, as DNA: TGTGCCAGCAGTCCTCAGGGACAGGACTATGGCTACACCTTC.

This clone showed up just once. The chain links TRBV5-1 to TRBJ1-2; 8 nucleotides line up with TRBD1. V lost 7 bases to trimming and J lost 3 bases; unmatched junction nucleotides: 5. The CDR3 is 13 amino acids. The germline V gene has CDR1 SGHRS and CDR2 YFSETQ. This CDR3 is CASGLGQDYGYTF. The CDR3 coding sequence is TGCGCCAGCGGACTGGGACAGGACTATGGCTACACCTTC.

The V call is TRBV11-1, the J call TRBJ2-7, with a weak D call TRBD1 (6 bases). The V gene lost 5 bases and the J gene lost 4 bases, with 15 bases spanning the gap. Germline CDR1 SGHAT, CDR2 FQDESV (reference sequence). This CDR3 contains 14 residues. The CDR3 DNA sequence: TGTGCCAGCAGCCGTCGGGACAAGACGTACGAGCAGTACTTC. Translated: CASSRRDKTYEQYF.

The chain is built from TRBV18 and TRBJ1-2, with TRBD1 identical over 12 bases. V shed 5 bases, J shed 6 bases, and the junction held 10 bases outside the gene matches. Germline V gives CDR1 KGHSH, CDR2 LQKENI. The CDR3 extends over 16 amino acids. CDR3 DNA: TGTGCCAGCTCATCGGGACAGGGGGCGCGGGGAGATGGCTACACCTTC. Amino acid sequence: CASSSGQGARGDGYTF. The full variable domain, completed using reference TRBV18 and TRBJ1-2, is NAGVMQNPRHLVRRRGQEARLRCSPMKGHSHVYWYRQLPEEGLKFMVYLQKENIIDESGMPKERFSAEFPKEGPSILRIQQVVRGDSAAYFCASSSGQGARGDGYTFGSGTRLTVV.

CDR3 protein: CASSLRGQGFDGYTF. The CDR3 nucleotides read TGCGCCAGCAGCCTAAGGGGACAGGGATTTGATGGCTACACCTTC. This rearrangement joins TRBV5-1 to TRBJ1-2; 9 bases are shared with TRBD1. The CDR3 sequence is 15 residues long. The germline V gene has CDR1 SGHRS and CDR2 YFSETQ. Unmatched junction bases numbered 10, after V lost 4 bases and J lost 6 bases.

The chain joins TRBV2 to TRBJ2-7, with TRBD1 matching over 8 bases. Germline V gene sequence: CDR1 SNHLY, CDR2 FYNNEI. This CDR3 is built from 13 residues. With V trimmed by 5 bases and J by 3 bases, 3 bases remained unmatched. The CDR3 region is CASSRTGLYEQYF. CDR3 nucleotides: TGTGCCAGCAGTCGGACAGGGCTCTACGAGCAGTACTTC.

The J gene is TRBJ2-7, the V gene TRBV7-9; TRBD1 matches 7 bases. Losses at the gene ends were 3 bases for V and 7 bases for J; bases not matched to a gene: 15. This CDR3 comprises 16 residues. Looked up from germline, CDR1 is SEHNR and CDR2 is FQNEAQ (reference sequence). Here the CDR3 DNA reads TGTGCCAGCAGCTTGGCATCTAGGGGGCTTCAGGAAGAGCAGTACTTC. This encodes CASSLASRGLQEEQYF.

The rearrangement links TRBV19 to TRBJ1-5; D is possibly TRBD1 (6 bases). The CDR3 has 13 residues. Germline V CDR1 and CDR2: LNHDA, SQIVND (reference sequence). Trimming cost V 7 bases and J 4 bases, with 11 bases left between them. CDR3 sequence: CASNLQGNQPQHF. Here the CDR3 DNA reads TGTGCCAGTAATCTTCAGGGGAATCAGCCCCAGCATTTT. Filled out from reference TRBV19 and TRBJ1-5, the complete variable domain reads DGGITQSPKYLFRKEGQNVTLSCEQNLNHDAMYWYRQDPGQGLRLIYYSQIVNDFQKGDIAEGYSVSREKKESFPLTVTSAQKNPTAFYLCASNLQGNQPQHFGDGTRLSIL.

This clone was seen just once. This chain links TRBV4-1 with TRBJ1-1; D perhaps matches TRBD1 (6 bases). The CDR3 is made up of 16 amino acids. Germline CDR1 is MGHRA and CDR2 is YSYEKL. V was shortened by 4 bases and J by 5 bases, with 20 bases between the two germline ends. This CDR3 reads CASSRENRDLVTEAFF. CDR3 in DNA: TGCGCCAGCAGCCGAGAAAACAGGGATTTGGTTACTGAAGCTTTCTTT.

This clone appeared a few times. This sequence joins TRBV13 and TRBJ2-1; TRBD2 aligns across 12 bases. From germline, CDR1 is PRHDT and CDR2 FYEKMQ (reference sequence). With 5 bases clipped from V and 4 bases from J, the junction kept 6 bases outside the gene matches. The CDR3 runs 16 residues. The CDR3 loop is CASSPSGLAGYNEQFF. CDR3 coding DNA: TGTGCCAGCAGCCCCTCGGGACTAGCGGGTTACAATGAGCAGTTCTTC. The whole variable domain, filled in from reference TRBV13 and TRBJ2-1, reads AAGVIQSPRHLIKEKRETATLKCYPIPRHDTVYWYQQGPGQDPQFLISFYEKMQSDKGSIPDRFSAQQFSDYHSELNMSSLELGDSALYFCASSPSGLAGYNEQFFGPGTRLTVL.

V and J are TRBV9 and TRBJ2-7, with 9 bases identical to TRBD1. Germline CDR1 is SGDLS and CDR2 is YYNGEE. The V and J ends lost 2 bases and 2 bases, in that order; junction bases with no gene match: 5. CDR3 length: 15 amino acids. The chain's CDR3 is CASSVGTGPAYEQYF. The CDR3 nucleotides read TGTGCCAGCAGCGTCGGGACAGGGCCAGCCTACGAGCAGTACTTC.

This clone was seen a handful of times. This rearrangement joins TRBV9 to TRBJ1-1, with D possibly TRBD1 on 6 matching bases. Germline V lookup: CDR1 SGDLS, CDR2 YYNGEE. The V end was cut by 4 bases, the J end by 1 base, with 11 bases between. The CDR3 covers 14 residues. CDR3 sequence reads: CASSNEGGNTEAFF. The CDR3 nucleotides read TGTGCCAGCAGCAACGAAGGGGGGAACACTGAAGCTTTCTTT.

CDR3 nucleotides: TGTGCCAGCAGCTCAGGGGGGGGCGGGAGGGCCGCGAAGACCCAGTACTTC. It yields the protein CASSSGGGGRAAKTQYF. The chain is built from TRBV4-2 and TRBJ2-5; 9 nucleotides align to TRBD2. This CDR3 has 17 residues. The V gene end was trimmed by 5 bases and the J gene end by 6 bases; junction bases not matched to a gene: 16. Germline lookup yields CDR1 LGHNA and CDR2 YNFKEQ.

The rearrangement joins TRBV27 to TRBJ1-5; no reliable D call. The CDR3 has 15 residues. Germline CDR1 is MNHEY and CDR2 is SMNVEV (reference sequence). V was shortened by 2 bases and J by 3 bases, with 11 bases between the two germline ends. In DNA, the CDR3 is TGTGCCAGCAGTTTAAGCGCGGGGAACAATCAGCCCCAGCATTTT. This sequence encodes CASSLSAGNNQPQHF.

To note about this clone: The junction departs from the called germline gene at one end, perhaps through a read error. This chain joins TRBV7-9 and TRBJ1-5; D is ambiguous. CDR1 is SEHNR and CDR2 is FQNEAQ in the germline V gene (reference sequence). This CDR3 spans 15 amino acids. CDR3 bases: TGTTCCAGCAGCTTAGCGGAGGGCCCCAATCAGCCCCAGCATTTT. Translating it yields CSSSLAEGPNQPQHF.